This T cell receptor beta chain came from a study of graft-versus-host responses after intestinal transplantation. Study at large: Recipients across the board were started on anti-thymocyte globulin induction, then kept on tacrolimus and steroids for approximately three years. Study-wide results and caveats: GvH clonotypes were identified within recipient marrow, with a subset emerging first in ileum or blood. Levels of circulating GvH clones at their peak were associated with early post-transplant HvG declines.

Germline V gene sequence: CDR1 MNHEY, CDR2 SVGAGI. V lost 6 bases to trimming and J lost 0 bases, with 8 bases between them. This CDR3 contains 13 residues. The repertoire was sequenced with immunoSEQ multiplex PCR; TCRdb's copy has only in-frame clones and lacks some. The sample includes 23,000 or so clones, 30% to 40% of them seen just once. Responders (about 200,000, CFSE-labeled) met about 200,000 stimulators that were irradiated and violet-dye-labeled. Sorted cells were CFSE-low CD3+CD4+ or CD3+CD8+ proliferating responders. The material was alloreactive CD8+ T cells from a mixed lymphocyte reaction culture, obtained before intestinal transplant. The subset: CFSE-low proliferating T cells sorted from roughly six-day pre-transplant mixed lymphocyte reaction (GvH or HvG direction). The chain combines TRBV6-5 with TRBJ1-2; D is unresolved. This clonotype was sampled from a human patient who received an intestinal transplant. The CDR3 DNA follows: TGTGCCAGCAGCCTTACAGCTAACTATGGCTACACCTTC. Translating gives CASSLTANYGYTF.